This T cell receptor (beta chain) was profiled in a study of identical twins. Losses at the gene ends were 4 bases for V and 0 bases for J; bases not matched to a gene: 6. Germline CDR1 reads GTSNPN; CDR2 reads SVGIG (reference sequence). The CDR3 length is 16 residues. To note about this clonotype: As yet, its antigen is unknown.

Every donor was a healthy Caucasian. The authors used template switching to add a universal primer site and gave cDNA unique molecular identifiers. TCRdb independently ran MiXCR on the 5' RACE reads; one entry per CDR3 protein. The sample has some 260,000 distinct CDR3 sequences, over 13% seen once. General study points: Out-of-frame TCR alpha sharing in monozygotic twins exceeded recombination model predictions.

The clonotype comes from a young woman in good health. The J gene is TRBJ2-3, the V gene TRBV30; 11 positions agree with TRBD2. The sequencing sample was made of memory (CD45RO+) T cells sorted from blood. Here the CDR3 reads CAWKTSGKSSTDTQYF. In nucleotides, the CDR3 is TGTGCCTGGAAGACTAGCGGGAAATCTAGCACAGATACGCAGTATTTT.